A single sample is the source of the 23 T cell receptor beta chains below, sequenced in a study of follicular helper T cells after annual influenza vaccination. Regarding time point: 2013-2014 season, 7 days after vaccination. This table comes from immunoSEQ multiplex PCR, and its TCRdb copy is limited to in-frame clones, with some not included. The sample has 8,500 to 9,000 clones; more than 80% are singletons. The sequencing here drew on CXCR5+ CD38- circulating T follicular helper cells from blood, taken 7 days after influenza vaccination. As for subset: circulating Tfh, non-naive CD4+CXCR5+PD-1+ (ICOS+CD38+ or ICOS-CD38-). Source of these receptors: an adult who received the influenza vaccine.

This clone was observed a handful of times. V usage is TRBV28 and J usage is TRBJ1-2; a possible D gene is TRBD1 (6 bases). Trimming cost V 3 bases and J 8 bases, with 19 bases left between them. In germline, CDR1 is MDHEN, CDR2 SYDVKM. This CDR3 spans 15 amino acids. The CDR3, as DNA: TGTGCCAGCAGTTTCCCCAGGGAGGGGGAAGGCGGCTACACCTTC. Translating it yields CASSFPREGEGGYTF.

This clone has just a few counts. The rearrangement links TRBV5-1 to TRBJ1-5; D may be TRBD1 (5 bases). Germline CDR1 reads SGHRS; CDR2 reads YFSETQ. The CDR3 runs to 15 residues. Trimming removed 2 bases at V and 3 bases at J, with 12 bases between. DNA for the CDR3: TGCGCCAGCAGCTTAAGTGCAGGGTACAATCAGCCCCAGCATTTT. Translation gives CASSLSAGYNQPQHF.

The chain recombines TRBV5-1 with TRBJ1-1; TRBD1 is a possible D gene (6 bases). V gave up 4 bases and J gave up 0 bases, with 19 bases separating them. From germline, CDR1 is SGHRS and CDR2 YFSETQ. This CDR3 contains 17 residues. CDR3 amino acids: CASSPRGAGGMNTEAFF. In DNA form, the CDR3 reads TGCGCCAGCAGCCCGAGGGGGGCGGGTGGAATGAACACTGAAGCTTTCTTT.

The V gene is TRBV18, the J gene TRBJ1-5, with TRBD1 matching over 9 bases. CDR3 length: 14 amino acids. Germline-derived CDR1 and CDR2 are KGHSH and LQKENI. Trimming removed 3 bases from V and 7 bases from J; junction bases left unmatched: 4. CDR3 amino acids: CASSPGQGYQPQHF. DNA for the CDR3: TGTGCCAGCTCACCGGGACAGGGATACCAGCCCCAGCATTTT.

The chain carries TRBV7-2 and TRBJ1-3; D uncertain. Germline V gives CDR1 SGHTA, CDR2 FQGNSA. The CDR3 covers 16 residues. Trimming removed 1 base at V and 0 bases at J, with 10 bases between. The CDR3 DNA follows: TGTGCCAGCAGCTTAGATCGCCGGAGCTCTGGAAACACCATATATTTT. It codes for CASSLDRRSSGNTIYF.

The CDR3 nucleotides read TGTGCCAGTAGTATCGCAGGACCCGGCACTGAAGCTTTCTTT. Amino acid sequence: CASSIAGPGTEAFF. The chain links TRBV19 to TRBJ1-1, with unresolved D. The CDR3 is made up of 14 amino acids. V was shortened by 3 bases and J by 4 bases, with 12 bases between the two germline ends. Germline V gene lookup returns CDR1 LNHDA and CDR2 SQIVND (reference sequence).

The count of this clone is one. The chain carries TRBV19 and TRBJ2-3, with 10 bases aligning to TRBD1. The germline CDR1 and CDR2 sequences are LNHDA and SQIVND (reference sequence). CDR3 length: 17 amino acids. Trimming cost V 5 bases and J 1 base; bases outside gene matches: 9. Here the CDR3 reads CASSAPGTGVGTDTQYF. The DNA of the CDR3 is TGTGCCAGTAGTGCCCCCGGGACAGGGGTGGGCACAGATACGCAGTATTTT.

The V gene is TRBV9, the J gene TRBJ1-1; no reliable D call. CDR3 length equals 15 residues. Per the germline V gene, CDR1 is SGDLS and CDR2 is YYNGEE. V gave up 4 bases and J gave up 0 bases, with 13 bases separating them. CDR3 residues: CASSFGTLMNTEAFF. As DNA, the CDR3 is TGTGCCAGCAGCTTCGGAACCCTCATGAACACTGAAGCTTTCTTT. The full variable domain, in which reference TRBV9 and TRBJ1-1 provide the parts outside the CDR3, is DSGVTQTPKHLITATGQRVTLRCSPRSGDLSVYWYQQSLDQGLQFLIQYYNGEERAKGNILERFSAQQFPDLHSELNLSSLELGDSALYFCASSFGTLMNTEAFFGQGTRLTVV.

The genes are TRBV4-2 and TRBJ2-3, with TRBD1 matching 10 bases. From germline, CDR1 is LGHNA and CDR2 YNFKEQ. Trimming removed 6 bases from V and 0 bases from J; junction bases left unmatched: 6. This CDR3 is built from 16 residues. The CDR3 protein is CASSRRDRGSTDTQYF. The CDR3 DNA is TGTGCCAGCAGTCGGAGGGACAGGGGTAGCACAGATACGCAGTATTTT.

The chain uses TRBV7-2 and TRBJ2-3; 13 bases line up with TRBD2. Looked up from germline, CDR1 is SGHTA and CDR2 is FQGNSA. The V gene end was trimmed by 5 bases and the J gene end by 4 bases; junction bases not matched to a gene: 6. The length of the CDR3 is 16 residues. The DNA for the CDR3 is TGTGCCAGCAGCGCCCGACTAGCGGGGGGCGCAGATACGCAGTATTTT. It is translated as CASSARLAGGADTQYF. Supplemented by reference TRBV7-2 and TRBJ2-3, the full variable domain reads GAGVSQSPSNKVTEKGKDVELRCDPISGHTALYWYRQSLGQGLEFLIYFQGNSAPDKSGLPSDRFSAERTGGSVSTLTIQRTQQEDSAVYLCASSARLAGGADTQYFGPGTRLTVL.

The rearrangement links TRBV19 to TRBJ1-5, with a possible D match to TRBD1 (5 bases). The V gene's germline CDR1 is LNHDA and CDR2 SQIVND (reference sequence). This CDR3 is built from 14 residues. The V end was cut by 6 bases, the J end by 0 bases, with 9 bases between. The CDR3 region has the DNA TGTGCCAGTAGCAGGGTGGATAGCAATCAGCCCCAGCATTTT. Protein sequence: CASSRVDSNQPQHF.

This sequence joins TRBV10-3 and TRBJ2-5; perhaps TRBD1 as D (5 bases). The CDR3 runs 15 residues. V lost 0 bases, J lost 5 bases, and 13 bases lay in between. Germline CDR1 is ENHRY and CDR2 is SYGVKD. The CDR3 DNA reads as TGTGCCATCAGTGAGTCAGCGACAGCCGTTGAGACCCAGTACTTC. Its translation: CAISESATAVETQYF.

This clone was seen only once. V and J are TRBV7-2 and TRBJ1-5; 9 bases are shared with TRBD1. The V gene end was trimmed by 1 base and the J gene end by 4 bases; junction bases not matched to a gene: 8. Germline values: CDR1 SGHTA, CDR2 FQGNSA. The CDR3 sequence is 17 residues long. The CDR3 coding sequence is TGTGCCAGCAGCTTAGTCGGTGGGGGACAGGGTAATCAGCCCCAGCATTTT. Translated, it gives CASSLVGGGQGNQPQHF.

The chain employs TRBV18 and TRBJ1-1; 10 bases map to TRBD1. V lost 2 bases to trimming and J lost 5 bases; unmatched junction nucleotides: 11. This CDR3 spans 17 amino acids. Germline-derived CDR1 and CDR2 are KGHSH and LQKENI. The CDR3 bases are TGTGCCAGCTCACCAACCGGGACAGGGGCCTCGAGAACTGAAGCTTTCTTT. Its protein product is CASSPTGTGASRTEAFF.

This clone was observed a few times. This chain connects TRBV12-2 to TRBJ1-5. TRBV12-2 represents a pseudogene. The CDR3 is 16 amino acids. CDR3: CASRLAQSPSDQPQHF. CDR3 sequence (DNA): TGTGCAAGTCGCTTAGCGCAGTCCCCTTCGGATCAGCCCCAGCATTTT.

This clone was seen more than once but under ten times. The chain links TRBV19 to TRBJ1-2; D might be TRBD1 (6 bases). CDR3 length equals 14 residues. Germline lookup yields CDR1 LNHDA and CDR2 SQIVND (reference sequence). Deletions cut 8 bases from V and 2 bases from J, with 15 bases between. The CDR3 spells CASVKGGANYGYTF. The CDR3 DNA is TGTGCCAGTGTCAAAGGGGGTGCGAACTATGGCTACACCTTC. Full variable domain (missing parts from reference TRBV19 and TRBJ1-2): DGGITQSPKYLFRKEGQNVTLSCEQNLNHDAMYWYRQDPGQGLRLIYYSQIVNDFQKGDIAEGYSVSREKKESFPLTVTSAQKNPTAFYLCASVKGGANYGYTFGSGTRLTVV.

The rearrangement links TRBV19 to TRBJ1-5; D possibly corresponds to TRBD1 (5 bases). In germline, CDR1 is LNHDA, CDR2 SQIVND (reference sequence). Trimming pared 7 bases from V and 0 bases from J, leaving 10 bases between. This CDR3 has 14 amino acids. CDR3 nucleotides: TGTGCCAGTACAGGGCTTTATAGCAATCAGCCCCAGCATTTT. Translation: CASTGLYSNQPQHF.

V is TRBV28 and J is TRBJ1-5; 7 bases fit TRBD1. V was pared by 4 bases and J by 11 bases, with 11 bases of the junction left unmatched. CDR1 MDHEN and CDR2 SYDVKM come from the germline V gene. There are 14 residues in the CDR3. The CDR3 reads CASSSTGVLRSQHF. The CDR3 coding sequence is TGTGCCAGCAGTTCCACAGGGGTACTAAGATCCCAGCATTTT.

This chain connects TRBV11-2 to TRBJ1-2; 12 nucleotides agree with TRBD1. The CDR3 spans 17 residues. J lost 1 base, V lost 5 bases, and 8 bases had no gene match. Per germline, CDR1 SGHAT and CDR2 FQNNGV. CDR3 in amino acids: CASSQGTGGTLNYGYTF. The CDR3 DNA sequence: TGTGCCAGCAGCCAGGGGACAGGGGGCACCCTTAACTATGGCTACACCTTC.

The V call is TRBV6-6, the J call TRBJ2-2; D unresolved. This CDR3 is 13 amino acids long. Trimming pared 2 bases from V and 2 bases from J, leaving 3 bases between. Germline V gene data show CDR1 as MNHNY and CDR2 as SVGAGI (reference sequence). CDR3 sequence: CASSYLNTGELFF. CDR3 nucleotide sequence: TGTGCCAGCAGTTACCTCAACACCGGGGAGCTGTTTTTT.

The rearrangement joins TRBV4-3 to TRBJ1-1, with D tentatively TRBD1 (6 bases). Trimming took 3 bases from V and 0 from J, leaving 11 bases between them. The CDR3 totals 15 residues. The germline gives CDR1 LGHNA, CDR2 YSLEER. CDR3 loop: CASSQGGGMNTEAFF. The CDR3, as DNA: TGCGCCAGCAGCCAGGGAGGGGGAATGAACACTGAAGCTTTCTTT.

V usage is TRBV6-1 and J usage is TRBJ2-7; D is possibly TRBD2 (6 bases). The CDR3 spans 11 residues. V was clipped by 7 bases and J by 7 bases, with 11 bases between them. Germline-derived CDR1 and CDR2 are MNHNS and SASEGT. CDR3 protein: CASTRAGEQYF. Here the CDR3 DNA reads TGTGCCAGCACGAGGGCGGGAGAGCAGTACTTC.

There are a few counts of this clone. V and J are TRBV5-5 and TRBJ2-7; 7 bases agree with TRBD1. CDR3 length equals 17 residues. V gave up 0 bases and J gave up 2 bases; unmatched junction bases: 11. Germline V lookup: CDR1 SGHKS, CDR2 YYEKEE (reference sequence). CDR3 residues: CASSLGGGGQVPYEQYF. The CDR3 coding sequence is TGTGCCAGCAGCTTGGGGGGTGGTGGACAGGTTCCCTACGAGCAGTACTTC.